These 20 T cell receptor beta chains originate from one sample sequenced in a study of T cells after yellow fever vaccination. In TCRdb, the 5' RACE reads were re-called with MiXCR into one record per CDR3 protein. The data hold about 170,000 distinct CDR3 sequences, with approximately 11% observed a single time. The specimen comprised CD8+ T cells sorted from PBMCs, sampled 15 days after the yellow fever booster vaccination. These receptors were collected from a man aged 18 to 30 who received the YFV17D yellow fever vaccine.

This clonotype was recorded a few times. J is TRBJ2-3 and V is TRBV2, with D possibly called TRBD1 or TRBD2 (5 bases each). Germline CDR1 reads SNHLY; CDR2 reads FYNNEI. The CDR3 covers 16 residues. V gave up 6 bases and J gave up 0 bases, with 16 bases separating them. Here the CDR3 DNA reads TGTGCCAGCAGCGAGGGGAAGATAACTAGCACAGATACGCAGTATTTT. Encoded protein: CASSEGKITSTDTQYF.

The chain carries TRBV7-9 and TRBJ1-3; D is possibly TRBD1 (5 bases). CDR1 SEHNR and CDR2 FQNEAQ come from the germline V gene (reference sequence). Trimming removed 1 base from V and 4 bases from J, with 11 bases in between. CDR3 size: 15 residues. CDR3 amino acids: CASSLERQPGNTIYF. The CDR3 DNA reads TGTGCCAGCAGCTTAGAGAGACAGCCCGGAAACACCATATATTTT.

This clonotype turned up a few times. The chain recombines TRBV6-6 with TRBJ2-7; TRBD2 aligns across 9 bases. Trimming at V came to 0 bases and at J to 0 bases, leaving 3 bases not matched to a gene. The CDR3 runs 16 residues. The germline V gene encodes CDR1 MNHNY and CDR2 SVGAGI (reference sequence). The DNA for the CDR3 is TGTGCCAGCAGTTACTCGGCACTAGCGGGCTCCTACGAGCAGTACGTC. This encodes CASSYSALAGSYEQYV.

In its sample, this clonotype was seen many times. The chain links TRBV11-2 to TRBJ2-5, with D possibly TRBD1 on 7 matching bases. CDR1 and CDR2 from the germline V gene are SGHAT and FQNNGV. The CDR3 covers 15 residues. V was clipped by 5 bases and J by 5 bases, with 18 bases between them. CDR3: CASSPSLGGQETQYF. For the CDR3, the DNA is TGTGCCAGCAGCCCTTCCCTCGGGGGACAGGAGACCCAGTACTTC. The full variable domain, rest sourced from reference TRBV11-2 and TRBJ2-5, is EAGVAQSPRYKIIEKRQSVAFWCNPISGHATLYWYQQILGQGPKLLIQFQNNGVVDDSQLPKDRFSAERLKGVDSTLKIQPAKLEDSAVYLCASSPSLGGQETQYFGPGTRLLVL.

This clonotype has a count of ten or more. The chain joins TRBV4-1 to TRBJ2-5; D is unresolved. The CDR3 extends over 14 amino acids. V was clipped by 2 bases and J by 4 bases, with 11 bases between them. Germline lookup yields CDR1 MGHRA and CDR2 YSYEKL. Here the CDR3 reads CASSQSSDLETQYF. The CDR3, as DNA: TGCGCCAGCAGCCAATCTTCGGATTTAGAGACCCAGTACTTC.

This clonotype occurred a few times. V is TRBV7-2 and J is TRBJ2-3; 8 nucleotides align to TRBD2. Per germline, CDR1 SGHTA and CDR2 FQGNSA. Trimming cost V 2 bases and J 4 bases; bases outside gene matches: 8. This CDR3 has 16 residues. The CDR3 region is CASSLRGGFPPDTQYF. CDR3 coding DNA: TGTGCCAGCAGCTTACGGGGGGGCTTCCCGCCAGATACGCAGTATTTT.

This clonotype was seen a few times. V and J are TRBV7-6 and TRBJ2-3, with D hard to call. The ends were cut back, 5 bases at V and 7 bases at J, with 13 bases in the middle. This CDR3 has 13 amino acids. Germline V gives CDR1 SGHVS, CDR2 FNYEAQ. The CDR3 nucleotides read TGTGCCAGCAGCACCCCGCCGAGTTATACGCAGTATTTT. This sequence encodes CASSTPPSYTQYF.

The V gene is TRBV12-3 or TRBV12-4, the J gene TRBJ2-4; perhaps TRBD2 as D (6 bases). The CDR3 spans 13 residues. Trimming cost V 6 bases and J 5 bases, with 11 bases left between them. The CDR3 region has the DNA TGTGCCAGCAGCCCGGGACTGCAAAACATTCAGTACTTC. This translates into CASSPGLQNIQYF.

V gene TRBV7-9 combines with J gene TRBJ1-4, with 8 bases that match TRBD1. The ends lost 5 bases at V and 6 bases at J; junction bases unmatched: 8. Per germline, CDR1 SEHNR and CDR2 FQNEAQ (reference sequence). CDR3 length: 15 residues. CDR3 in DNA: TGTGCCAGCAGCCCCACCGGGACAGGAGATGAAAAACTGTTTTTT. It yields the protein CASSPTGTGDEKLFF. Full variable domain (rest looked up from reference TRBV7-9 and TRBJ1-4): DTGVSQNPRHKITKRGQNVTFRCDPISEHNRLYWYRQTLGQGPEFLTYFQNEAQLEKSRLLSDRFSAERPKGSFSTLEIQRTEQGDSAMYLCASSPTGTGDEKLFFGSGTQLSVL.

CDR3 loop: CASKDLAVEQFF. For the CDR3, the DNA is TGTGCCAGCAAGGACCTAGCGGTTGAGCAGTTCTTC. J is TRBJ2-1 and V is TRBV6-2 or TRBV6-3; 7 positions agree with TRBD2. The ends lost 7 bases at V and 9 bases at J; junction bases unmatched: 6. CDR1 is MNHEY, CDR2 SVGEGT, per germline. This CDR3 has 12 amino acids.

The V and J genes are TRBV9 and TRBJ2-7; TRBD1 might be the D (7 bases). Germline CDR1 SGDLS, CDR2 YYNGEE. This CDR3 is built from 13 residues. Trimming took 7 bases from V and 4 from J, leaving 15 bases between them. The CDR3 DNA follows: TGTGCCAGCGGAGGGGGCGAAGGGTACGAGCAGTACTTC. Its translation: CASGGGEGYEQYF.

This clonotype was observed many times. The V call is TRBV4-1, the J call TRBJ2-7; D is ambiguous. Looked up from germline, CDR1 is MGHRA and CDR2 is YSYEKL. Trimming removed 1 base at V and 1 base at J, with 11 bases between. The CDR3 is 15 residues long. The CDR3 bases are TGCGCCAGCAGCCAAGTCGAGTTACCGTCCTACGAGCAGTACTTC. Residues: CASSQVELPSYEQYF.

This clonotype was observed a few times. The chain recombines TRBV4-3 with TRBJ1-2, with D maybe TRBD1 (5 bases). The CDR3 is 14 amino acids. The ends were cut back, 0 bases at V and 3 bases at J, with 8 bases in the middle. Germline V gene data show CDR1 as LGHNA and CDR2 as YSLEER. CDR3 residues: CASSQEGDYYGYTF. CDR3 nucleotide sequence: TGCGCCAGCAGCCAAGAAGGGGACTACTATGGCTACACCTTC.

The chain combines TRBV20-1 with TRBJ2-2, with no clear D. V was cut by 3 bases and J by 8 bases, with 7 bases left in between. Germline-derived CDR1 and CDR2 are DFQATT and SNEGSKA (reference sequence). This CDR3 region has 11 residues. The CDR3 DNA follows: TGCAGTGCTAGTTGGTCTGGGGAGCTGTTTTTT. It translates to CSASWSGELFF.

The sample holds a few counts of this clonotype. This chain links TRBV7-8 with TRBJ2-2; D uncertain. The CDR3 totals 12 residues. Germline-derived CDR1 and CDR2 are SGHVS and FQNEAQ. V gave up 4 bases and J gave up 6 bases, with 6 bases separating them. The CDR3 DNA sequence: TGTGCCAGCAGCTCTAGTCCCGGGGAGCTGTTTTTT. The encoded protein is CASSSSPGELFF.

This clonotype was observed a few times. The chain links TRBV3-1 to TRBJ2-2; unclear D gene. The CDR3 length is 13 residues. Trimming removed 1 base at V and 6 bases at J, with 6 bases between. CDR1 LGHDT and CDR2 YNNKEL come from the germline V gene (reference sequence). The CDR3 sequence: CASSQGLAGELFF. In DNA, the CDR3 is TGTGCCAGCAGCCAAGGGCTGGCCGGGGAGCTGTTTTTT.

This clonotype has just a few counts. The CDR3 loop reads CASSHERGGRTEQFF. The DNA of the CDR3 is TGTGCCAGCAGCCATGAGCGGGGGGGCCGAACTGAGCAGTTCTTC. This sequence joins TRBV3-1 and TRBJ2-1, with TRBD2 matching over 10 bases. The CDR3 is made up of 15 amino acids. Trimming cost V 3 bases and J 9 bases; bases outside gene matches: 8. CDR1 is LGHDT, CDR2 YNNKEL, per germline (reference sequence).

The table lists this clonotype with many counts. The chain employs TRBV7-8 and TRBJ1-1; maybe TRBD1 (5 bases). The length of the CDR3 is 14 residues. Trimming removed 0 bases from V and 8 bases from J, with 13 bases in between. The germline V gene encodes CDR1 SGHVS and CDR2 FQNEAQ. DNA for the CDR3: TGTGCCAGCAGCTTAGCGGGGACGGAAAGGGAAGCTTTCTTT. This translates into CASSLAGTEREAFF.

The V and J genes are TRBV7-2 and TRBJ2-7, with D tentatively TRBD2 (5 bases). The CDR3 has 10 residues. CDR1 SGHTA and CDR2 FQGNSA come from the germline V gene. The CDR3 sequence is CAAGDYEQYF. The DNA for the CDR3 is TGTGCTGCCGGGGACTACGAGCAGTACTTC.

The chain carries TRBV9 and TRBJ2-1; 7 bases are shared with TRBD1. Looked up from germline, CDR1 is SGDLS and CDR2 is YYNGEE. J lost 0 bases, V lost 3 bases, and 15 bases had no gene match. This CDR3 comprises 19 residues. The CDR3 spells CASSGTGTEDKSSYNEQFF. CDR3 nucleotides: TGTGCCAGCAGCGGCACCGGGACAGAAGATAAGAGCTCCTACAATGAGCAGTTCTTC.